This T cell receptor (beta chain) was captured in a study of blood T cell repertoires in COVID-19 (dated by TCRdb to about 2020). Looking at the study overall: The collaborator samples originated in the United States, Italy and Spain and spanned the acute and convalescent phases of COVID-19. The material from the prospective study consisted of cDNA or gDNA derived from T cells, B-cell-depleted T cells, or PBMCs. A freely available public database, intended as a resource for researchers studying the immune response to SARS-CoV-2, is where the repertoires were released. Where available, HLA class I and class II types were obtained from metadata supplied by the sample provider rather than from assay-based typing. Deeply sampled blood TCRbeta repertoires from subjects exposed to, actively infected with, or recovered from COVID-19 were included in the dataset. The samples were drawn from the first 160 participants of the ongoing ImmuneRACE study and from 1,254 subjects provided by 6 global collaborators. A de-identified subject ID, COVID-19 status, age in years and sex were almost always included in the sample metadata.

This clone was seen more than once but under ten times. Its antigen is unknown. No base quality information exists; no much larger clone differs at one position. The immunoSEQ Assay, a bias-controlled multiplex PCR, was used to amplify TCRbeta CDR3 regions from genomic DNA. The authors processed their data as follows. Nucleated cell counts per sample were estimated from amplification of reference gene primers within the assay. To quantify the absolute abundance of each unique TCRbeta CDR3 rearrangement, sequence reads were collapsed and filtered. For each sample, productive Simpson clonality was calculated by taking the square root of Simpson's diversity index across productive rearrangements. The table comes from immuneACCESS by way of TCRdb, which keeps in-frame sequences with V and J called. Part of the clones is missing from these tables; in studies checked, under half for an unresolved V gene and the rest for unknown reasons. The V and J calls and clone size come from that table; D and trimming were worked out from the DNA. Counted in this sample were some 250,000 clones; under 90% of them appeared once. The top ten constitute about 3.4% of the sample.

On the study overall, not on this receptor specifically: How much clinical and demographic metadata was included differed by source and by participant, and the metadata was provided uncurated.

Sequences DFQATT (CDR1) and SNEGSKA (CDR2) are obtained from the germline V gene (reference sequence). The CDR3 covers 13 residues, taking in both the cysteine and the phenylalanine. Only CDR3 DNA remains: 39 bases, in frame from the first base. V loses 4 bases, J loses 6 bases, and the germline ends lie 10 bases apart. Each collaborating institution followed its own protocols to collect whole blood in K2EDTA tubes. For TCRbeta analysis, collaborators shipped samples as frozen whole blood, isolated PBMCs, or DNA extracted from either of those sample types. Recombination joined TRBV20-1 with TRBJ1-6, with the D segment identity uncertain. This receptor was identified in a young woman with acute or convalescent COVID-19. The sample taken for sequencing was peripheral blood. The CDR3 protein sequence reads: CSAIDGSNSPLHF. The nucleotides read TGCAGTGCTATTGACGGTTCTAATTCACCCCTCCACTTT.